A single sample gave rise to the 24 T cell receptor beta chains below, sequenced in a study of shared clonotypes between healthy human individuals. Measured with immunoSEQ multiplex PCR; TCRdb has only the in-frame clones, and not every one. The table records some 500,000 clones, approximately 94% of them present only once. The source material was naive CD4+ T cells sorted from blood. The subset: CD45RA+ positively selected. The receptors were sampled from a woman in her 30s in good health.

CDR3 coding DNA: TGCGCCAGCAGCTTGGAGTTCCGGAATGGCTACACCTTC. Translating gives CASSLEFRNGYTF. The chain is built from TRBV5-1 and TRBJ1-2; no clear D gene. Trimming took 0 bases from V and 6 from J, leaving 9 bases between them. The CDR3 runs to 13 residues. Germline V gene data show CDR1 as SGHRS and CDR2 as YFSETQ.

V and J are TRBV6-6 and TRBJ1-1, with D tentatively TRBD1 (5 bases). The V gene's germline CDR1 is MNHNY and CDR2 SVGAGI (reference sequence). Trimming cost V 5 bases and J 2 bases, with 15 bases left between them. The CDR3 is 15 residues long. CDR3 bases: TGTGCCAGCAGTCCCGGAGGGGTGGGAAACACTGAAGCTTTCTTT. Protein product: CASSPGGVGNTEAFF.

On this clone itself: Other DNA sequences in this sample translate to the same CDR3. The chain uses TRBV29-1 and TRBJ1-5, with D possibly matching TRBD1 (5 bases). Trimming shortened V by 4 bases and J by 1 base, and 5 bases separated the two germline ends. Germline V lookup: CDR1 SQVTM, CDR2 ANQGSEA. The CDR3 is 12 residues long. The CDR3 nucleotides are TGCAGCGTTGGGGGGAGCAATCAGCCCCAGCATTTT. Translation: CSVGGSNQPQHF.

This clone was counted a few times. The rearrangement links TRBV29-1 to TRBJ2-2; D possibly corresponds to TRBD1 (5 bases). V was pared by 7 bases and J by 0 bases, with 12 bases between. Germline CDR1 reads SQVTM; CDR2 reads ANQGSEA. There are 14 residues in the CDR3. CDR3 sequence reads: CSAIGAANTGELFF. The CDR3 DNA follows: TGCAGCGCTATTGGGGCGGCGAACACCGGGGAGCTGTTTTTT.

The count of this clone is one. The chain recombines TRBV5-1 with TRBJ2-1; D is undetermined. V dropped 2 bases and J dropped 7 bases, with 7 bases sitting between them. CDR3 length: 12 residues. Germline V gene lookup returns CDR1 SGHRS and CDR2 YFSETQ. The CDR3 bases are TGCGCCAGCAGCTTAGGGTTGAATGAGCAGTTCTTC. This gives the protein CASSLGLNEQFF.

The chain carries TRBV28 and TRBJ2-5; D ambiguous. This CDR3 is 12 amino acids long. Germline CDR1 is MDHEN and CDR2 is SYDVKM. V was cut by 10 bases and J by 2 bases, with 11 bases left in between. CDR3 residues: CATSSPQETQYF. The CDR3 DNA sequence: TGTGCCACCAGCTCGCCGCAAGAGACCCAGTACTTC.

This clone was detected only once. The chain links TRBV2 to TRBJ1-2, with a possible D match to TRBD1 (5 bases). This CDR3 spans 13 amino acids. V shed 7 bases and J shed 5 bases, with 14 bases lying between them. Germline assignment: CDR1 SNHLY and CDR2 FYNNEI. In DNA, the CDR3 is TGTGCCAGCAACAGGACCCCTGGATATGGCTACACCTTC. Translation: CASNRTPGYGYTF.

The chain couples TRBV5-4 to TRBJ2-1; TRBD2 agrees at 14 bases. Per the germline V gene, CDR1 is SGHNT and CDR2 is YYREEE (reference sequence). Unmatched junction bases numbered 7, after V lost 9 bases and J lost 5 bases. There are 15 residues in the CDR3. The CDR3 nucleotides are TGTGCCACCAGGAGGACTAGCGGGAGGAACAATGAGCAGTTCTTC. It translates to CATRRTSGRNNEQFF.

This chain connects TRBV5-5 to TRBJ1-1; D is undetermined. Germline values: CDR1 SGHKS, CDR2 YYEKEE (reference sequence). Trimming cost V 1 base and J 1 base, with 11 bases left between them. CDR3 size: 15 residues. Here the CDR3 DNA reads TGTGCCAGCAGCTTGTTAGTCACGCGGAACACTGAAGCTTTCTTT. This translates into CASSLLVTRNTEAFF.

The chain links TRBV11-2 to TRBJ2-1, with D unresolved. Trimming stripped 6 bases from V and 7 bases from J, with 10 bases between. The CDR3 is made up of 12 amino acids. Per germline, CDR1 SGHAT and CDR2 FQNNGV. CDR3 nucleotides: TGTGCCAGCAGACAATTGGGGAATGAGCAGTTCTTC. Protein sequence: CASRQLGNEQFF.

This clone was seen only once. The chain couples TRBV6-6 to TRBJ1-4; 7 bases align to TRBD1. Germline V lookup: CDR1 MNHNY, CDR2 SVGAGI (reference sequence). This CDR3 region has 15 residues. With V trimmed by 4 bases and J by 6 bases, 8 bases remained unmatched. The CDR3 spells CASSFRRDSHEKLFF. The CDR3 DNA sequence: TGTGCCAGCAGTTTCCGCCGGGACAGTCATGAAAAACTGTTTTTT.

The V gene is TRBV27, the J gene TRBJ2-1, with D perhaps matching TRBD2 (6 bases). Germline V gene sequence: CDR1 MNHEY, CDR2 SMNVEV (reference sequence). V shed 5 bases and J shed 5 bases, with 10 bases lying between them. This CDR3 has 13 amino acids. Here the CDR3 DNA reads TGTGCCAGCAGTGCGGGACTCCACAATGAGCAGTTCTTC. Translation: CASSAGLHNEQFF.

The rearrangement joins TRBV4-2 to TRBJ2-7; the match to TRBD2 covers 7 bases. Trimming took 4 bases from V and 1 from J; bases not matched to a gene: 7. The CDR3 consists of 15 residues. Germline assignment: CDR1 LGHNA and CDR2 YNFKEQ. The CDR3, as DNA: TGTGCCAGCAGCCCAGGACTAGTTGGTTCCTACGAGCAGTACTTC. This encodes CASSPGLVGSYEQYF.

This chain joins TRBV5-1 and TRBJ2-2; 11 positions agree with TRBD2. After removal of 0 bases from V and 2 bases from J, the junction contained 6 bases not matched to a gene. The CDR3 is 18 residues long. Germline V gene data show CDR1 as SGHRS and CDR2 as YFSETQ. DNA of the CDR3: TGCGCCAGCAGCTTGGGCCGGACTAGCGGGCCTAACACCGGGGAGCTGTTTTTT. This gives the protein CASSLGRTSGPNTGELFF.

The V gene is TRBV7-6, the J gene TRBJ1-5; a possible D gene is TRBD1 (6 bases). The V end lost 5 bases, the J end lost 0 bases, and 11 bases lay between the germline ends. From germline, CDR1 is SGHVS and CDR2 FNYEAQ. The CDR3 covers 15 residues. CDR3 sequence: CASSLKGGSNQPQHF. The CDR3 DNA reads TGTGCCAGCAGCCTAAAGGGGGGTAGCAATCAGCCCCAGCATTTT.

The chain uses TRBV27 and TRBJ2-7, with 14 nucleotides matching TRBD2. This CDR3 has 16 residues. After removal of 5 bases from V and 2 bases from J, the junction contained 5 bases not matched to a gene. Germline V gives CDR1 MNHEY, CDR2 SMNVEV (reference sequence). CDR3 loop: CASSPPTSGRAYEQYF. DNA for the CDR3: TGTGCCAGCAGTCCCCCGACTAGCGGGAGGGCCTACGAGCAGTACTTC.

V and J are TRBV28 and TRBJ2-4, with TRBD2 matching 8 bases. The CDR3 is 15 amino acids. Germline CDR1 reads MDHEN; CDR2 reads SYDVKM. V shed 5 bases, J shed 2 bases, and the junction held 5 bases outside the gene matches. Here the CDR3 reads CASSRTGGTKNIQYF. Here the CDR3 DNA reads TGTGCCAGCAGTCGCACGGGAGGGACCAAAAACATTCAGTACTTC.

CDR3 sequence (DNA): TGTGCCAGCAGTTTTGCTCTAGCGGGAGTATCCGGGGAGCTGTTTTTT. Translated: CASSFALAGVSGELFF. The chain employs TRBV28 and TRBJ2-2; 10 bases map to TRBD2. The junction had 7 bases not matched to a gene; V was cut back by 3 bases and J by 6 bases. The CDR3 runs to 16 residues. Germline V gives CDR1 MDHEN, CDR2 SYDVKM. The whole variable domain, remainder taken from reference TRBV28 and TRBJ2-2, is DVKVTQSSRYLVKRTGEKVFLECVQDMDHENMFWYRQDPGLGLRLIYFSYDVKMKEKGDIPEGYSVSREKKERFSLILESASTNQTSMYLCASSFALAGVSGELFFGEGSRLTVL.

V and J are TRBV19 and TRBJ2-7; a possible D gene is TRBD2 (5 bases). Germline-derived CDR1 and CDR2 are LNHDA and SQIVND (reference sequence). V shed 1 base and J shed 2 bases, with 9 bases lying between them. CDR3 length equals 14 residues. CDR3 in DNA: TGTGCCAGTAGTATAGCTACCGGGGCCTACGAGCAGTACTTC. Protein: CASSIATGAYEQYF.

The genes are TRBV11-2 and TRBJ2-3, with D perhaps matching TRBD2 (6 bases). Germline assignment: CDR1 SGHAT and CDR2 FQNNGV. V was pared by 4 bases and J by 8 bases, with 10 bases between. The CDR3 covers 12 residues. This CDR3 is CASSSVGGTQYF. The CDR3 nucleotides read TGTGCCAGCAGCTCCGTGGGGGGTACGCAGTATTTT.

This clone is a singleton in its sample. The V and J genes are TRBV6-5 and TRBJ2-2; D is perhaps TRBD2 (6 bases). The length of the CDR3 is 16 residues. With 3 bases removed from V and 9 bases from J, the gap between germline ends came to 20 bases. The germline V gene has CDR1 MNHEY and CDR2 SVGAGI. In nucleotides, the CDR3 is TGTGCCAGCAGTTATTTAACCGGGACTCTAAGACGGGAGCTGTTTTTT. It translates to CASSYLTGTLRRELFF.

The V call is TRBV7-2, the J call TRBJ2-1, with D perhaps matching TRBD2 (6 bases). This CDR3 spans 15 amino acids. The V and J ends lost 6 bases and 3 bases respectively, with 15 bases between them. Germline assignment: CDR1 SGHTA and CDR2 FQGNSA. The CDR3 region has the DNA TGTGCCAGCAGGGGAGGACTGGGACTCTACAATGAGCAGTTCTTC. It encodes CASRGGLGLYNEQFF.

V usage is TRBV28 and J usage is TRBJ1-3; no definite D call. Deletions cut 2 bases from V and 1 base from J, with 6 bases between. The CDR3 length is 14 residues. Germline assignment: CDR1 MDHEN and CDR2 SYDVKM. CDR3 loop: CASSLGRSGNTIYF. CDR3 DNA sequence: TGTGCCAGCAGTTTAGGTAGATCTGGAAACACCATATATTTT.

J is TRBJ2-7 and V is TRBV18; D tentatively fits TRBD1 or TRBD2 (5 bases each). In germline, CDR1 is KGHSH, CDR2 LQKENI. Trimming left V 3 bases short and J 3 bases short, with 15 bases between. The CDR3 runs 15 residues. Here the CDR3 reads CASSPGDQRLYEQYF. In DNA form, the CDR3 reads TGTGCCAGCTCACCCGGGGACCAGCGCCTCTACGAGCAGTACTTC.